These 10 T cell receptor beta chains were all obtained from the same sample, sequenced in a study of shared clonotypes between healthy human individuals. The assay was immunoSEQ multiplex PCR, and TCRdb's table has in-frame clones only and misses some. This sample has a few hundred thousand clones, with around 95% found just once. In the naive CD8 group, cells lacked CD45RO and were positively selected for CCR7, so terminally differentiated effector memory CD45RA+ cells were left out. Specimen: naive CD8+ T cells sorted from blood. The source of these receptors is a woman aged 25 to 39 in good health.

The chain's CDR3 is CASSVGGGGRAGEQFF. The CDR3 DNA reads as TGTGCCAGCAGCGTAGGAGGTGGTGGGAGGGCAGGGGAGCAGTTCTTC. The chain joins TRBV9 to TRBJ2-1, with TRBD2 identical over 7 bases. Germline-derived CDR1 and CDR2 are SGDLS and YYNGEE. This CDR3 contains 16 residues. Germline trimming cut 0 bases from V and 10 bases from J; bases unmatched to any gene: 13.

This clone was seen just once. This rearrangement joins TRBV4-1 to TRBJ2-7, with 8 bases matching TRBD1. The ends lost 2 bases at V and 4 bases at J; junction bases unmatched: 10. The V gene's germline CDR1 is MGHRA and CDR2 YSYEKL. The CDR3 totals 16 residues. In nucleotides, the CDR3 is TGCGCCAGCAGCCAACGGACAGGGCGGGTGGATTACGAGCAGTACTTC. Translated: CASSQRTGRVDYEQYF.

The chain combines TRBV5-5 with TRBJ1-1; D is unclear. Germline CDR1 SGHKS, CDR2 YYEKEE (reference sequence). The CDR3 loop spans 14 amino acids. V was pared by 2 bases and J by 0 bases, with 8 bases between. The DNA of the CDR3 is TGTGCCAGCAGCTTTCCCGGGGTGAACACTGAAGCTTTCTTT. Amino acid sequence: CASSFPGVNTEAFF.

A note on this clone: In the same sample, other DNA sequences code for this CDR3. The chain recombines TRBV27 with TRBJ2-7, with D possibly matching TRBD2 (6 bases). The ends were cut back, 2 bases at V and 6 bases at J, with 8 bases in the middle. CDR3 length: 12 residues. In germline, CDR1 is MNHEY, CDR2 SMNVEV (reference sequence). The CDR3 spells CASSLMGGEQYF. In DNA form, the CDR3 reads TGTGCCAGCAGTTTAATGGGAGGCGAGCAGTACTTC.

Worth noting for this clone: Other DNA sequences in the same sample also yield this CDR3. This chain connects TRBV27 to TRBJ1-5, with 9 bases matching TRBD1. CDR3 length equals 15 residues. With 2 bases clipped from V and 1 base from J, the junction kept 0 bases outside the gene matches. Per germline, CDR1 MNHEY and CDR2 SMNVEV (reference sequence). This CDR3 reads CASSLGTGSNQPQHF. The CDR3 DNA sequence: TGTGCCAGCAGTTTAGGGACAGGGAGCAATCAGCCCCAGCATTTT.

The chain combines TRBV19 with TRBJ2-2; D call uncertain. The CDR3 spans 13 residues. Germline V gene lookup returns CDR1 LNHDA and CDR2 SQIVND (reference sequence). V shed 1 base and J shed 8 bases, with 8 bases lying between them. DNA of the CDR3: TGTGCCAGTAGTATAGGAGAAACTGGGGAGCTGTTTTTT. Amino acids: CASSIGETGELFF.

This sequence joins TRBV5-5 and TRBJ1-5; D is uncertain. The CDR3 has 14 residues. Trimming left V 0 bases short and J 6 bases short, with 10 bases between. CDR1 is SGHKS, CDR2 YYEKEE, per germline (reference sequence). The CDR3 bases are TGTGCCAGCAGCTTGGGTTTGGGGTTTCAGCCCCAGCATTTT. Its protein is CASSLGLGFQPQHF.

Only one count was recorded for this clone. The chain uses TRBV27 and TRBJ2-7; D is unresolved. Trimming took 2 bases from V and 0 from J, leaving 8 bases between them. CDR1 is MNHEY, CDR2 SMNVEV, per germline (reference sequence). The CDR3 has 14 amino acids. The CDR3 region is CASSLDGYSYEQYF. DNA of the CDR3: TGTGCCAGCAGTTTAGACGGATACTCCTACGAGCAGTACTTC.

In regard to this clone: Other DNA variants within this sample encode the same CDR3. This sequence joins TRBV5-6 and TRBJ2-7; D unclear. Germline V CDR1 and CDR2: SGHDT, YYEEEE. CDR3 length: 13 amino acids. Trimming left V 0 bases short and J 0 bases short, with 4 bases between. The DNA for the CDR3 is TGTGCCAGCAGCTTGGAAAACTCCTACGAGCAGTACTTC. Its protein product is CASSLENSYEQYF.

The rearrangement uses TRBV27 and TRBJ2-2, with a weak D call TRBD2 (6 bases). V was cut by 2 bases and J by 7 bases, with 11 bases left in between. Germline loops: CDR1 MNHEY, CDR2 SMNVEV (reference sequence). The CDR3 is made up of 14 amino acids. Here the CDR3 DNA reads TGTGCCAGCAGTTTACTCGGGAGTGTCGGGGAGCTGTTTTTT. Translation gives CASSLLGSVGELFF.